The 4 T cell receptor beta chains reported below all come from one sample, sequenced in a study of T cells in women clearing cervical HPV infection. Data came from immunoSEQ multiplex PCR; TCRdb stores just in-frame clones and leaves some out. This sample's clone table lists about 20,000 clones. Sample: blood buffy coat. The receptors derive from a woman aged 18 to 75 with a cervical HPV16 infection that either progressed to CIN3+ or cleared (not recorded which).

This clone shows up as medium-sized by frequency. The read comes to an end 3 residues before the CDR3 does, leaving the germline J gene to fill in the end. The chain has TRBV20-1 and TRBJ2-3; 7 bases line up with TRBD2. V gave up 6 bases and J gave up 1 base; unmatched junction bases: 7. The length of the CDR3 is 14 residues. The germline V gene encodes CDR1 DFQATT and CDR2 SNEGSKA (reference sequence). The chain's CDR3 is CSAAREYGTDTQYF. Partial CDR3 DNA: TGCAGTGCAGCGCGGGAGTACGGCACAGATACG.

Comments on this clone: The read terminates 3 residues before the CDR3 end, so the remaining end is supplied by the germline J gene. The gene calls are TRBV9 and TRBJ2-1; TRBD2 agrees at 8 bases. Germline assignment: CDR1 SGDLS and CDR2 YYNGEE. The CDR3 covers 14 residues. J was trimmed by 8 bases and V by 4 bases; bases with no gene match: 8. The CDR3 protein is CASSSGTRPDEQFF. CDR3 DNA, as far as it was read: TGTGCCAGCAGCTCGGGGACTAGACCCGATGAG.

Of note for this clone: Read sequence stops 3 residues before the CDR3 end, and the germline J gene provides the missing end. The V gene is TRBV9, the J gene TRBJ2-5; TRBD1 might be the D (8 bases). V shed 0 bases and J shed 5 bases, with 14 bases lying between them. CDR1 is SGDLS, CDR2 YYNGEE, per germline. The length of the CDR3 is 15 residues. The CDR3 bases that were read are TGTGCCAGCAGCGTAGCTGACAGGGGAGGGGAGACC. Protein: CASSVADRGGET. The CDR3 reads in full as CASSVADRGGETQYF.

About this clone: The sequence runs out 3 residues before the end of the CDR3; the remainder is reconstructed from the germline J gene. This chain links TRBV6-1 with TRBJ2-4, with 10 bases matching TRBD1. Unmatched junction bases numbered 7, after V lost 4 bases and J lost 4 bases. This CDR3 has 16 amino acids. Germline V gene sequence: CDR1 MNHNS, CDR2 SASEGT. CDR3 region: CASSGVLGQGKNIQYF. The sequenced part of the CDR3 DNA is TGTGCCAGCAGTGGGGTTCTGGGACAGGGGAAAAACATT.